Below, 11 T cell receptor beta chains from the same sample are listed, as sequenced in a study of cytomegalovirus exposure and HLA in healthy donors. The data were produced by immunoSEQ multiplex PCR, yet TCRdb's version contains in-frame clones alone and is incomplete. This repertoire shows tens of thousands of clones, 70% to 90% found once; its top ten account for 0.95% to 1.5%. Input material: PBMCs. The receptors derive from a woman aged 18-29 years in good health and CMV-seronegative.

The chain employs TRBV19 and TRBJ2-3, with unresolved D. CDR1 and CDR2 (germline): LNHDA, SQIVND (reference sequence). V lost 5 bases, J lost 1 base, and 16 bases lay in between. The CDR3 runs to 16 residues. CDR3 region: CASSPVGLWGTDTQYF. The CDR3 coding sequence is TGTGCCAGTAGTCCCGTGGGCCTTTGGGGCACAGATACGCAGTATTTT.

The gene calls are TRBV5-6 and TRBJ2-5, with 8 bases matching TRBD1. In germline, CDR1 is SGHDT, CDR2 YYEEEE. The CDR3 consists of 16 residues. V shed 2 bases, J shed 1 base, and the junction held 7 bases outside the gene matches. CDR3 coding DNA: TGTGCCAGCAGCTTCGGAACAGGGGGTTTCCAAGAGACCCAGTACTTC. Its translation: CASSFGTGGFQETQYF.

The V gene is TRBV2, the J gene TRBJ2-7; TRBD1 is a possible D gene (6 bases). The V and J ends lost 5 bases and 2 bases respectively, with 10 bases between them. There are 13 residues in the CDR3. The germline V gene has CDR1 SNHLY and CDR2 FYNNEI. The DNA for the CDR3 is TGTGCCAGCAGTAATTGGGACACCTACGAGCAGTACTTC. The encoded protein is CASSNWDTYEQYF.

The V and J genes are TRBV6-5 and TRBJ2-3, with D tentatively TRBD2 (5 bases). V was trimmed by 5 bases and J by 6 bases, leaving 12 bases between them. Germline values: CDR1 MNHEY, CDR2 SVGAGI. The CDR3 covers 13 residues. CDR3 bases: TGTGCCAGCAGTACGGGGATTTCGGATACGCAGTATTTT. The encoded protein is CASSTGISDTQYF.

This clone was picked up one time. V is TRBV28 and J is TRBJ2-2, with TRBD1 matching over 10 bases. Germline V CDR1 and CDR2: MDHEN, SYDVKM. The CDR3 loop spans 16 amino acids. Losses at the gene ends were 1 base for V and 6 bases for J; bases not matched to a gene: 5. The CDR3 sequence: CASSLYTTGGAGELFF. The CDR3 region has the DNA TGTGCCAGCAGTTTATACACGACAGGGGGCGCCGGGGAGCTGTTTTTT.

The rearrangement uses TRBV6-5 and TRBJ2-7; D unresolved. The CDR3 has 14 amino acids. From germline, CDR1 is MNHEY and CDR2 SVGAGI. V was pared by 4 bases and J by 1 base, with 11 bases between. The CDR3 sequence: CASSLMARSYEQYF. The CDR3 nucleotides are TGTGCCAGCAGTTTAATGGCAAGATCCTACGAGCAGTACTTC.

The rearrangement joins TRBV4-1 to TRBJ2-1; TRBD2 agrees at 13 bases. The CDR3 extends over 15 amino acids. Trimming took 4 bases from V and 8 from J; bases not matched to a gene: 5. Germline-derived CDR1 and CDR2 are MGHRA and YSYEKL. CDR3 loop: CASSPTSGRADEQFF. DNA of the CDR3: TGCGCCAGCAGCCCCACTAGCGGGAGGGCCGATGAGCAGTTCTTC.

This rearrangement joins TRBV5-4 to TRBJ2-3; D gene uncertain. The CDR3 consists of 14 residues. V was clipped by 4 bases and J by 0 bases, with 9 bases between them. Germline CDR1 is SGHNT and CDR2 is YYREEE (reference sequence). The CDR3 DNA sequence: TGTGCCAGCAGCCCTACGACTAGCACAGATACGCAGTATTTT. It codes for CASSPTTSTDTQYF.

The genes are TRBV4-1 and TRBJ2-2; 9 positions agree with TRBD1. The CDR3 contains 20 residues. Germline V gene data show CDR1 as MGHRA and CDR2 as YSYEKL. V gave up 0 bases and J gave up 1 base; unmatched junction bases: 12. The CDR3 spells CASSQESPFTGQGNTGELFF. CDR3 nucleotides: TGCGCCAGCAGCCAAGAGTCCCCCTTCACGGGACAGGGGAACACCGGGGAGCTGTTTTTT.

This clone was observed a single time. The chain uses TRBV27 and TRBJ2-2; TRBD2 is a possible D gene (6 bases). The CDR3 is made up of 16 amino acids. Germline V lookup: CDR1 MNHEY, CDR2 SMNVEV (reference sequence). With 0 bases removed from V and 0 bases from J, the gap between germline ends came to 8 bases. CDR3 in amino acids: CASSLSAGPNTGELFF. Written as DNA, the CDR3 is TGTGCCAGCAGTTTATCAGCGGGTCCGAACACCGGGGAGCTGTTTTTT.

The genes are TRBV28 and TRBJ1-2; 8 positions match TRBD1. This CDR3 is built from 14 residues. V lost 4 bases and J lost 4; bases outside the gene matches: 5. Germline V gene sequence: CDR1 MDHEN, CDR2 SYDVKM. The CDR3 sequence is CASSSGQGAYGYTF. The CDR3 DNA reads TGTGCCAGCAGTTCCGGGCAGGGGGCCTATGGCTACACCTTC.